Shown below are 3 T cell receptor beta chains from a single sample sequenced in a study of regulatory T cells in long-lasting Graves disease. Sample time point: newly diagnosed GD, antithyroid drugs for less than 3 months. PBMCs were the source of the RNA used for TCR sequencing. Construction of TCR beta libraries relied on iRepertoire HTBI primers and on Arm-PCR targeting CDR3 regions. TCRdb called the multiplex PCR reads again in MiXCR, with one record for every CDR3 protein. The table lists about 220,000 distinct CDR3 sequences, roughly 19% of them singletons. The data also belong to a second study, concerning T cells in Graves' hyperthyroidism and ophthalmopathy.

The material was peripheral blood mononuclear cells (PBMCs), obtained at new diagnosis, from a patient treated with antithyroid drugs. These receptors were collected from a woman aged 25 to 39 with Graves disease.

J is TRBJ1-1 and V is TRBV9; D is unclear. Germline CDR1 SGDLS, CDR2 YYNGEE. V was pared by 3 bases and J by 1 base, with 7 bases between. The CDR3 consists of 13 residues. This CDR3 reads CASSDIQNTEAFF. The CDR3 nucleotides read TGTGCCAGCAGCGACATCCAGAACACTGAAGCTTTCTTT.

The chain employs TRBV5-1 and TRBJ2-7, with 13 bases fitting TRBD2. V lost 5 bases, J lost 1 base, and 6 bases stayed unmatched. This CDR3 is 16 amino acids long. Germline CDR1 SGHRS, CDR2 YFSETQ. DNA of the CDR3: TGCGCCAGCAGTAACGGGACTAGCGGGATATCCTACGAGCAGTACTTC. This sequence encodes CASSNGTSGISYEQYF.

This clonotype was detected ten times or more. The J gene is TRBJ2-2, the V gene TRBV9; D unclear. There are 17 residues in the CDR3. V was pared by 0 bases and J by 2 bases, with 14 bases between. Germline CDR1 is SGDLS and CDR2 is YYNGEE. The CDR3 sequence: CASSVVKGFSNTGELFF. The CDR3 DNA sequence: TGTGCCAGCAGCGTAGTTAAAGGGTTCTCCAACACCGGGGAGCTGTTTTTT. Combining the CDR3 with reference TRBV9 and TRBJ2-2 gives the whole variable domain DSGVTQTPKHLITATGQRVTLRCSPRSGDLSVYWYQQSLDQGLQFLIQYYNGEERAKGNILERFSAQQFPDLHSELNLSSLELGDSALYFCASSVVKGFSNTGELFFGEGSRLTVL.